One and the same sample provided the 20 T cell receptor beta chains below, sequenced in a study of blood T cell repertoires in COVID-19. Using immunoSEQ multiplex PCR, the repertoire was profiled, and TCRdb retains in-frame clones only, with some absent. The data contain roughly 230,000 clones, over 65% of them singletons. Sequencing was performed on PBMCs or T cells enriched from blood (not recorded which). These receptors originate from a woman aged 55-75 years who had recovered from COVID-19.

The rearrangement joins TRBV10-3 to TRBJ2-1; 8 positions match TRBD2. This CDR3 contains 14 residues. With 4 bases clipped from V and 8 bases from J, the junction kept 7 bases outside the gene matches. Germline V gives CDR1 ENHRY, CDR2 SYGVKD. CDR3 region: CAISAPERGYEQFF. The CDR3 DNA sequence: TGTGCCATCAGTGCCCCAGAGCGGGGGTATGAGCAGTTCTTC.

The gene calls are TRBV7-6 and TRBJ1-1; the D gene is possibly TRBD1 (6 bases). CDR1 and CDR2 (germline): SGHVS, FNYEAQ. With 2 bases removed from V and 1 base from J, the gap between germline ends came to 11 bases. The CDR3 extends over 15 amino acids. The CDR3 sequence is CASSLQGNGNTEAFF. The CDR3, as DNA: TGTGCCAGCAGCTTACAGGGGAATGGGAACACTGAAGCTTTCTTT.

The chain recombines TRBV10-3 with TRBJ1-1; no clear D gene. V was cut by 4 bases and J by 0 bases, with 6 bases left in between. Germline V gene sequence: CDR1 ENHRY, CDR2 SYGVKD. CDR3 length: 13 amino acids. In DNA, the CDR3 is TGTGCCATCAGTGGCAGAATGAACACTGAAGCTTTCTTT. Its translation is CAISGRMNTEAFF.

J is TRBJ2-2 and V is TRBV5-8, with 7 bases lining up with TRBD2. This CDR3 has 14 amino acids. V lost 10 bases, J lost 1 base, and 7 bases stayed unmatched. Per the germline V gene, CDR1 is SGHTS and CDR2 is YDEGEE. The chain's CDR3 is CAGRAGRNTGELFF. The CDR3 DNA reads TGTGCCGGAAGAGCGGGGAGGAACACCGGGGAGCTGTTTTTT.

This chain uses TRBV4-2 with TRBJ2-5, with TRBD2 identical over 8 bases. Germline-derived CDR1 and CDR2 are LGHNA and YNFKEQ. V lost 2 bases, J lost 5 bases, and 10 bases stayed unmatched. This CDR3 has 16 residues. As DNA, the CDR3 is TGTGCCAGCAGCCAATCGACTAGCGTCGCCGGGGAGACCCAGTACTTC. Protein product: CASSQSTSVAGETQYF.

V gene TRBV7-6 combines with J gene TRBJ1-2; tentative D call: TRBD1 (5 bases). CDR1 SGHVS and CDR2 FNYEAQ come from the germline V gene. V lost 4 bases and J 5 bases, leaving 14 bases between the germline ends. CDR3 length: 14 residues. The CDR3 loop reads CASSSTAHRYGYTF. The DNA for the CDR3 is TGTGCCAGCAGCTCGACAGCCCATAGGTATGGCTACACCTTC.

V and J are TRBV9 and TRBJ1-6; the D is unclear. Germline V CDR1 and CDR2: SGDLS, YYNGEE. The CDR3 sequence is 14 residues long. Deletions cut 5 bases from V and 5 bases from J, with 11 bases between. The CDR3 loop is CASSAGLDNSPLHF. CDR3 bases: TGTGCCAGCAGTGCGGGCCTGGATAATTCACCCCTCCACTTT.

J is TRBJ1-2 and V is TRBV19, with 8 bases matching TRBD1. V lost 3 bases to trimming and J lost 8 bases; unmatched junction nucleotides: 14. CDR3 length equals 16 residues. Germline loops: CDR1 LNHDA, CDR2 SQIVND (reference sequence). In DNA, the CDR3 is TGTGCCAGTAGTATTATGGGGACAGGAGGACAGTCGGGCTACACCTTC. Protein: CASSIMGTGGQSGYTF.

The J gene is TRBJ2-1, the V gene TRBV7-7, with TRBD2 identical over 13 bases. The germline V gene encodes CDR1 SSHAT and CDR2 FNYEAQ (reference sequence). V was pared by 1 base and J by 6 bases, with 6 bases of the junction left unmatched. The CDR3 is 17 amino acids. DNA of the CDR3: TGTGCCAGCAGCTTAGGACTAGCGGGGGGTTTAGGCAATGAGCAGTTCTTC. Translated, it gives CASSLGLAGGLGNEQFF.

This sequence joins TRBV29-1 and TRBJ2-2; D might be TRBD2 (5 bases). This CDR3 comprises 14 residues. V was pared by 6 bases and J by 0 bases, with 11 bases between. Germline CDR1 is SQVTM and CDR2 is ANQGSEA. The CDR3 protein is CSVRVSANTGELFF. The CDR3 DNA reads as TGCAGCGTGCGGGTCTCCGCGAACACCGGGGAGCTGTTTTTT.

V is TRBV18 and J is TRBJ1-1; TRBD1 matches at 8 bases. Germline values: CDR1 KGHSH, CDR2 LQKENI. The V segment lost 2 bases and the J segment 4 bases; nucleotides outside the gene matches: 18. This CDR3 spans 19 amino acids. The CDR3 nucleotides are TGTGCCAGCTCACCATTGACCTCGGCCAGGGGGCCATCATCCACTGAAGCTTTCTTT. Amino acid sequence: CASSPLTSARGPSSTEAFF.

V and J are TRBV4-2 and TRBJ1-1; maybe TRBD1 (5 bases). Trimming removed 1 base at V and 5 bases at J, with 11 bases between. Germline V gene lookup returns CDR1 LGHNA and CDR2 YNFKEQ. The CDR3 spans 14 residues. The CDR3 DNA reads as TGTGCCAGCAGCCAAGCGCGGGGCTCTACTGAAGCTTTCTTT. It is translated as CASSQARGSTEAFF.

The chain employs TRBV11-2 and TRBJ2-6, with TRBD2 as a possible D gene (6 bases). CDR1 is SGHAT and CDR2 is FQNNGV in the germline V gene. Deletions cut 4 bases from V and 2 bases from J, with 15 bases between. This CDR3 has 17 residues. The CDR3, as DNA: TGTGCCAGCAGCTCCTTTTTCGGGGGAGCTGGGGCCAACGTCCTGACTTTC. Translated, it gives CASSSFFGGAGANVLTF.

The chain joins TRBV27 to TRBJ2-5; 9 bases map to TRBD2. The V segment lost 5 bases and the J segment 2 bases; nucleotides outside the gene matches: 15. The CDR3 is 18 amino acids. CDR1 MNHEY and CDR2 SMNVEV come from the germline V gene (reference sequence). Here the CDR3 reads CASSGASLAGSWQETQYF. CDR3 DNA: TGTGCCAGCAGTGGGGCATCGCTAGCGGGGTCTTGGCAAGAGACCCAGTACTTC.

The genes are TRBV7-2 and TRBJ2-3; D is perhaps TRBD1 (5 bases). Trimming pared 5 bases from V and 2 bases from J, leaving 14 bases between. CDR3 length: 15 residues. Germline CDR1 and CDR2: SGHTA and FQGNSA. CDR3 protein: CASSPSGRDTDTQYF. DNA for the CDR3: TGTGCCAGCAGCCCATCCGGCAGGGACACAGATACGCAGTATTTT.

The J gene is TRBJ1-1, the V gene TRBV29-1; tentative D call: TRBD1 (5 bases). Between the trimmed V and J ends, which lost 8 bases and 7 bases, there was a span of 17 bases. Germline loops: CDR1 SQVTM, CDR2 ANQGSEA. The length of the CDR3 is 12 residues. CDR3: CSFTSGFGEAFF. The CDR3 bases are TGCAGCTTCACGTCAGGGTTCGGTGAAGCTTTCTTT. Full variable domain (remainder filled in from reference TRBV29-1 and TRBJ1-1): SAVISQKPSRDICQRGTSLTIQCQVDSQVTMMFWYRQQPGQSLTLIATANQGSEATYESGFVIDKFPISRPNLTFSTLTVSNMSPEDSSIYLCSFTSGFGEAFFGQGTRLTVV.

The genes are TRBV27 and TRBJ1-5, with D tentatively TRBD1 (6 bases). CDR3 length: 13 amino acids. V lost 3 bases, J lost 7 bases, and 10 bases lay in between. Germline lookup yields CDR1 MNHEY and CDR2 SMNVEV (reference sequence). CDR3 loop: CASSFTGNQPQHF. The CDR3 region has the DNA TGTGCCAGCAGTTTTACAGGGAACCAGCCCCAGCATTTT.

This clone showed up just once. This chain links TRBV10-3 with TRBJ1-2, with 9 bases that match TRBD1. The CDR3 is 15 residues long. The trim removed 0 bases at V and 2 bases at J, leaving 1 base unmatched. CDR1 and CDR2 from the germline V gene are ENHRY and SYGVKD. The CDR3 coding sequence is TGTGCCATCAGTGAGTCAGGACAGGGGAACTATGGCTACACCTTC. Protein product: CAISESGQGNYGYTF.

V and J are TRBV4-2 and TRBJ2-7, with D possibly matching TRBD1 (6 bases). The V end was cut by 1 base, the J end by 5 bases, with 24 bases between. CDR1 is LGHNA, CDR2 YNFKEQ, per germline. The CDR3 is 18 residues long. The CDR3 region has the DNA TGTGCCAGCAGCCAAGTGGACACCATGGACAGCCGAGGGGACGAGCAGTACTTC. It yields the protein CASSQVDTMDSRGDEQYF.

V gene TRBV19 combines with J gene TRBJ2-7; 8 bases align to TRBD1. The CDR3 contains 15 residues. V shed 1 base, J shed 4 bases, and the junction held 6 bases outside the gene matches. Germline V lookup: CDR1 LNHDA, CDR2 SQIVND (reference sequence). This CDR3 reads CASSIGDRPLYEQYF. CDR3 nucleotides: TGTGCCAGTAGTATAGGGGACAGGCCCCTATACGAGCAGTACTTC.